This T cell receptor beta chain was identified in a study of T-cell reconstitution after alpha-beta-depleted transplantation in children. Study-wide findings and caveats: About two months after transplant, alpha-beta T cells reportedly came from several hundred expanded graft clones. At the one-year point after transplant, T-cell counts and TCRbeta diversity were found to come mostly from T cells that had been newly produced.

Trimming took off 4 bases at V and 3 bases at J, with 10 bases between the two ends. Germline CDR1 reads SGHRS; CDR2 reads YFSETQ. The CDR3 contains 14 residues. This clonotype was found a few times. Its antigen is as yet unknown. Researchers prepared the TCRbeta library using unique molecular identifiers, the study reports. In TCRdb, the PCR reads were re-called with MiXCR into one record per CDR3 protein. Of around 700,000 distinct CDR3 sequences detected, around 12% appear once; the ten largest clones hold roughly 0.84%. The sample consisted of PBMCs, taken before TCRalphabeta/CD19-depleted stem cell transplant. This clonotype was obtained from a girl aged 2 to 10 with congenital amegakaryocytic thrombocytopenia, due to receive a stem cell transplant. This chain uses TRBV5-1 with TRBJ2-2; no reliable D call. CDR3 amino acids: CASSTVRDTGELFF. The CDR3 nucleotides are TGCGCCAGCAGCACCGTCCGGGACACCGGGGAGCTGTTTTTT.